This TCR beta chain was documented in a study of somatic mutations in cytotoxic T cells in rheumatoid arthritis. Looking at the study overall: Prior to any treatment and right after diagnosis, patient blood (approximately 30 ml EDTA) was drawn.

Clones were sequenced by immunoSEQ multiplex PCR, and TCRdb holds only the in-frame ones, with some missing. Here the sample spans 13,000 to 15,000 clones, roughly 72% being singletons. CDR3 size: 14 residues. Germline V CDR1 and CDR2: SGHDT, YYEEEE. Germline trimming cut 0 bases from V and 11 bases from J; bases unmatched to any gene: 4. This clonotype was sampled from an adult with rheumatoid arthritis. The source material was CD8+ T cells sorted from blood. The chain couples TRBV5-6 to TRBJ1-6; 8 bases match TRBD1. Written as DNA, the CDR3 is TGTGCCAGCAGCTTGGGGACAGGGTCGACACCCCTCCACTTT. Amino acid sequence: CASSLGTGSTPLHF.